The 19 T cell receptor beta chains given below trace back to one sample, sequenced in a study of T cell responses to AZD1222 COVID-19 vaccine (dated by TCRdb to the early 2020s). The time point label for this specimen denotes: baseline before first vaccination. Libraries were built with the immunoSEQ multiplex PCR assay. This immuneACCESS table, as held by TCRdb, lists in-frame sequences with V and J called but not all clones. Of the missing ones, under half trace to an unresolved V gene in checked studies; the others have no known cause. This sample gives 150,000 to 200,000 clones in total; around 92% of them show up just once. Around 2.3% of the sample rests with the top ten. Here the sequenced sample was peripheral blood, taken on day 0 of AZD1222 vaccination. The receptor source for this set is an adult in good health.

The chain is built from TRBV14 and TRBJ2-7, with D possibly TRBD1 on 5 matching bases. V was clipped by 2 bases and J by 0 bases, with 11 bases between them. The germline V gene encodes CDR1 SGHDN and CDR2 FVKESK. The CDR3 loop spans 15 amino acids. CDR3 in amino acids: CASSQPQGVSYEQYF. The CDR3 DNA reads TGTGCCAGCAGCCAACCCCAGGGCGTCTCCTACGAGCAGTACTTC.

This chain joins TRBV19 and TRBJ2-7; 7 bases map to TRBD2. Per germline, CDR1 LNHDA and CDR2 SQIVND (reference sequence). The CDR3 length is 15 residues. Germline trimming cut 7 bases from V and 2 bases from J; bases unmatched to any gene: 11. In nucleotides, the CDR3 is TGTGCCAGTACCCAAACCCCTAGCGGTCCCTACGAGCAGTACTTC. Translating it yields CASTQTPSGPYEQYF. The full variable domain, its missing parts supplied by reference TRBV19 and TRBJ2-7, is DGGITQSPKYLFRKEGQNVTLSCEQNLNHDAMYWYRQDPGQGLRLIYYSQIVNDFQKGDIAEGYSVSREKKESFPLTVTSAQKNPTAFYLCASTQTPSGPYEQYFGPGTRLTVT.

The V gene is TRBV19, the J gene TRBJ2-5, with D tentatively TRBD2 (5 bases). Germline CDR1 LNHDA, CDR2 SQIVND (reference sequence). The V and J ends lost 4 bases and 5 bases respectively, with 11 bases between them. This CDR3 has 13 amino acids. The CDR3 DNA is TGTGCCAGTAGTACTTGGGAGAGGGAGACCCAGTACTTC. Translation gives CASSTWERETQYF.

CDR3 DNA sequence: TGTGCCAGCACCCTAAGGGATACGCAGTATTTT. This codes for CASTLRDTQYF. The chain couples TRBV12-3 or TRBV12-4 to TRBJ2-3; no firm D call. The germline V and J ends were trimmed by 7 bases and 6 bases, with 8 bases remaining between them. The CDR3 extends over 11 amino acids.

The count of this clone is one. The chain links TRBV10-3 to TRBJ1-1, with 7 bases aligning to TRBD1. The CDR3 has 13 amino acids. Trimming at V came to 8 bases and at J to 0 bases, leaving 3 bases not matched to a gene. Germline values: CDR1 ENHRY, CDR2 SYGVKD. In DNA, the CDR3 is TGTGCCATCTGCGGACAGGTGAACACTGAAGCTTTCTTT. The encoded protein is CAICGQVNTEAFF.

The chain is built from TRBV19 and TRBJ1-1, with 7 bases that match TRBD1. Trimming cost V 3 bases and J 0 bases; bases outside gene matches: 1. The CDR3 loop spans 14 amino acids. The germline gives CDR1 LNHDA, CDR2 SQIVND (reference sequence). DNA of the CDR3: TGTGCCAGTAGTATCGGGACAGTGAACACTGAAGCTTTCTTT. Translating gives CASSIGTVNTEAFF.

The chain links TRBV11-2 to TRBJ2-7; the match to TRBD1 covers 9 bases. CDR1 is SGHAT and CDR2 is FQNNGV in the germline V gene. CDR3 size: 15 residues. Trimming cost V 6 bases and J 3 bases; bases outside gene matches: 9. The CDR3 coding sequence is TGTGCCAGCAGACGTTGGGGACAGGGAAACTACGAGCAGTACTTC. This encodes CASRRWGQGNYEQYF.

The rearrangement links TRBV3-1 (or the pseudogene TRBV3-2) to TRBJ2-3; no clear D. The CDR3 sequence is 16 residues long. The germline V gene has CDR1 LGHDT and CDR2 YNNKEL (reference sequence). With 0 bases removed from V and 4 bases from J, the gap between germline ends came to 14 bases. CDR3 residues: CASSQDGPSMADTQYF. The CDR3 DNA reads as TGTGCCAGCAGCCAAGATGGGCCCTCAATGGCAGATACGCAGTATTTT.

The CDR3 nucleotides read TGTGCCAGCAGCACACCCGACAGGGGGCTCCACAATGAGCAGTTCTTC. Protein sequence: CASSTPDRGLHNEQFF. This rearrangement joins TRBV7-3 to TRBJ2-1, with 10 bases that match TRBD1. CDR3 size: 16 residues. Germline CDR1 SGHTA, CDR2 FQGTGA. The V and J ends lost 5 bases and 5 bases, in that order; junction bases with no gene match: 9.

The V and J genes are TRBV5-4 and TRBJ1-4; D is unclear. The germline gives CDR1 SGHNT, CDR2 YYREEE (reference sequence). The CDR3 has 13 residues. The V gene lost 4 bases and the J gene lost 8 bases, with 12 bases spanning the gap. In DNA, the CDR3 is TGTGCCAGCAGCCCACGGACGGGGGAAAAACTGTTTTTT. It specifies CASSPRTGEKLFF. Full variable domain (outside the CDR3, taken from reference TRBV5-4 and TRBJ1-4): ETGVTQSPTHLIKTRGQQVTLRCSSQSGHNTVSWYQQALGQGPQFIFQYYREEENGRGNFPPRFSGLQFPNYSSELNVNALELDDSALYLCASSPRTGEKLFFGSGTQLSVL.

This clone was observed once. This chain connects TRBV29-1 to TRBJ1-4; D call uncertain. CDR1 and CDR2 (germline): SQVTM, ANQGSEA. This CDR3 contains 12 residues. Trimming took 3 bases from V and 10 from J, leaving 12 bases between them. In DNA form, the CDR3 reads TGCAGCGTTGAGGTTACGCTAGGAAAACTGTTTTTT. Its translation: CSVEVTLGKLFF.

This clone was detected once. The chain recombines TRBV14 with TRBJ1-3; D uncertain. V was pared by 5 bases and J by 4 bases, with 9 bases between. The germline V gene encodes CDR1 SGHDN and CDR2 FVKESK. The CDR3 is 13 residues long. Here the CDR3 DNA reads TGTGCCAGCAGCAAGTTGGGCGGAAACACCATATATTTT. Protein sequence: CASSKLGGNTIYF. The full variable domain, completed using reference TRBV14 and TRBJ1-3, is EAGVTQFPSHSVIEKGQTVTLRCDPISGHDNLYWYRRVMGKEIKFLLHFVKESKQDESGMPNNRFLAERTGGTYSTLKVQPAELEDSGVYFCASSKLGGNTIYFGEGSWLTVV.

This chain's CDR3 is CASSPPVYWNTEAFF. CDR3 nucleotide sequence: TGTGCCAGCTCACCACCGGTTTACTGGAACACTGAAGCTTTCTTT. V is TRBV18 and J is TRBJ1-1; D gene ambiguous. This CDR3 spans 15 amino acids. Per germline, CDR1 KGHSH and CDR2 LQKENI. Trimming took 0 bases from V and 1 from J, leaving 9 bases between them.

The chain uses TRBV9 and TRBJ1-4, with D possibly TRBD1 on 6 matching bases. Germline lookup yields CDR1 SGDLS and CDR2 YYNGEE. This CDR3 contains 14 residues. Deletions cut 0 bases from V and 8 bases from J, with 11 bases between. This CDR3 reads CASSVDTGREKLFF. The CDR3 coding sequence is TGTGCCAGCAGCGTAGATACAGGGAGGGAAAAACTGTTTTTT.

This clone was observed a single time. The J gene is TRBJ1-2, the V gene TRBV25-1, with TRBD1 matching over 7 bases. V was clipped by 7 bases and J by 5 bases; unmatched bases: 4. The CDR3 loop spans 12 amino acids. Germline V gene sequence: CDR1 MGHDK, CDR2 SYGVNS. The CDR3 coding sequence is TGTGCCAGCAAGACAGGGTTGTATGGCTACACCTTC. Translated: CASKTGLYGYTF.

This rearrangement joins TRBV3-1 (or the pseudogene TRBV3-2) to TRBJ2-7; 7 bases line up with TRBD1. CDR3 size: 16 residues. Germline V gene lookup returns CDR1 LGHDT and CDR2 YNNKEL (reference sequence). V was pared by 5 bases and J by 0 bases, with 10 bases of the junction left unmatched. The CDR3, as DNA: TGTGCCAGCAGCGGGCGCCCGGGACAGCGCTCCTACGAGCAGTACTTC. Protein: CASSGRPGQRSYEQYF.

The J gene is TRBJ2-7, the V gene TRBV7-9; a possible D gene is TRBD2 (5 bases). The germline gives CDR1 SEHNR, CDR2 FQNEAQ (reference sequence). Trimming cost V 2 bases and J 2 bases, with 13 bases left between them. There are 15 residues in the CDR3. The CDR3 sequence is CASSLIEGSPYEQYF. In DNA form, the CDR3 reads TGTGCCAGCAGCTTAATCGAGGGCAGTCCCTACGAGCAGTACTTC.

This chain uses TRBV3-1 (or the pseudogene TRBV3-2) with TRBJ1-3; D ambiguous. Germline V gene sequence: CDR1 LGHDT, CDR2 YNNKEL (reference sequence). V lost 3 bases to trimming and J lost 0 bases, with 6 bases between them. This CDR3 region has 14 residues. The chain's CDR3 is CASSQTYSGNTIYF. As DNA, the CDR3 is TGTGCCAGCAGCCAGACATACTCTGGAAACACCATATATTTT.

The V call is TRBV10-3, the J call TRBJ2-3; 9 bases match TRBD2. Per the germline V gene, CDR1 is ENHRY and CDR2 is SYGVKD. V lost 3 bases, J lost 5 bases, and 6 bases stayed unmatched. The CDR3 is 15 amino acids. CDR3 in amino acids: CAISDRREGGDTQYF. CDR3 sequence (DNA): TGTGCCATCAGTGATAGGCGGGAGGGTGGAGATACGCAGTATTTT.